The sequence of this T cell receptor (beta chain) was determined in a study of identical twins. Through template switching, a universal primer site was introduced, and the cDNA contained unique molecular identifiers. Using its own MiXCR run on the 5' RACE reads, TCRdb lists one record per CDR3 protein. The repertoire has 450,000 or so distinct CDR3 sequences, around 14% of them found once; the top ten carry 0.52%. Deletions cut 1 base from V and 3 bases from J, with 13 bases between. This CDR3 is 15 amino acids long. This clonotype showed up just a few times. No antigen is known for it. General study findings and limits: Modelling approaches yielded underestimates of out-of-frame TCR alpha sharing between monozygotic twins. Surplus twin overlap in beta out-of-frame sequences was less pronounced.

These same data were also listed under a study on yellow fever vaccine responses in identical twins.

The material sequenced was CD4+ T cells sorted from blood. The TCR comes from a woman under 30 in good health. The rearrangement links TRBV12-3 or TRBV12-4 to TRBJ2-7, with D possibly TRBD2 on 5 matching bases. The CDR3 region has the DNA TGTGCCAGCAGTTTAGACGGGGATTGGGGCTACGAGCAGTACTTC. Protein sequence: CASSLDGDWGYEQYF.